These 13 T cell receptor beta chains came from one sample sequenced in a study of CD8 T cells in ankylosing spondylitis. Study outcomes and limitations: A TCR beta motif of about 8 highly homologous variants appeared characteristic of ankylosing spondylitis blood.

MiXCR, run by TCRdb on the 5' RACE reads, gives a single entry per CDR3 protein. The sample shows approximately 400,000 distinct CDR3 sequences, roughly 17% of them seen only once. No antigen has been assigned to these receptors. Source material: blood, either unsorted or a sorted T cell fraction (not recorded which). All receptors come from a male donor with ankylosing spondylitis.

The table lists this clonotype with a few counts. The chain has TRBV12-3 or TRBV12-4 and TRBJ2-7; D possibly uses TRBD1 or TRBD2 (5 bases each). The CDR3 spans 14 residues. The V end lost 1 base, the J end lost 3 bases, and 10 bases lay between the germline ends. The CDR3 nucleotides are TGTGCCAGCAGTTTAGGAGGGACCGACTACGAGCAGTACTTC. Translating it yields CASSLGGTDYEQYF.

This clonotype showed up just a few times. This chain uses TRBV3-1 with TRBJ2-7, with 7 bases aligning to TRBD2. V was clipped by 2 bases and J by 0 bases; unmatched bases: 7. The CDR3 length is 16 residues. CDR1 is LGHDT and CDR2 is YNNKEL in the germline V gene (reference sequence). The chain's CDR3 is CASSQRRASGSYEQYF. Here the CDR3 DNA reads TGTGCCAGCAGCCAACGTAGGGCTAGCGGCTCCTACGAGCAGTACTTC.

The chain joins TRBV20-1 to TRBJ1-2; D is unresolved. Trimming stripped 3 bases from V and 3 bases from J, with 8 bases between. The CDR3 runs 12 residues. Germline loops: CDR1 DFQATT, CDR2 SNEGSKA (reference sequence). CDR3 DNA: TGCAGTGCTAGTGTCCCATACTATGGCTACACCTTC. Translating gives CSASVPYYGYTF.

This clonotype has only a few counts. This rearrangement joins TRBV12-3 or TRBV12-4 to TRBJ1-1; unclear D gene. Trimming took off 2 bases at V and 5 bases at J, with 9 bases between the two ends. CDR3 length: 13 amino acids. CDR3 nucleotides: TGTGCCAGCAGTTTACTTGTCGAAACTGAAGCTTTCTTT. Its translation is CASSLLVETEAFF.

This clonotype was seen a few times. The chain couples TRBV20-1 to TRBJ2-1, with 8 bases fitting TRBD2. V dropped 5 bases and J dropped 8; count of bases not matched to a gene: 20. Germline values: CDR1 DFQATT, CDR2 SNEGSKA (reference sequence). The CDR3 covers 17 residues. DNA for the CDR3: TGCAGTGCTCGCCCCCTTTTGGGCGGGGGGAGGGGAGATGAGCAGTTCTTC. Its protein is CSARPLLGGGRGDEQFF.

This clonotype was picked up a small number of times. The chain carries TRBV4-2 and TRBJ2-2; 7 positions agree with TRBD2. The CDR3 contains 16 residues. The J segment lost 1 base and the V segment lost 2 bases, leaving 4 bases of the junction unmatched. Per germline, CDR1 LGHNA and CDR2 YNFKEQ. The DNA for the CDR3 is TGTGCCAGCAGCCAATGGGCTAGCGGGAACACCGGGGAGCTGTTTTTT. This translates into CASSQWASGNTGELFF.

The rearrangement joins TRBV7-8 to TRBJ1-5, with 7 bases lining up with TRBD1. The germline V gene encodes CDR1 SGHVS and CDR2 FQNEAQ. Trimming took 5 bases from V and 0 from J; bases not matched to a gene: 13. The CDR3 covers 18 residues. The CDR3: CASSRHDRDGNSNQPQHF. The CDR3 coding sequence is TGTGCCAGCAGCCGACATGACAGGGACGGCAATAGCAATCAGCCCCAGCATTTT.

This clonotype was seen a handful of times. The V and J genes are TRBV10-3 and TRBJ2-7; tentative D call: TRBD1 (5 bases). Germline lookup yields CDR1 ENHRY and CDR2 SYGVKD. Trimming shortened V by 3 bases and J by 0 bases, and 18 bases separated the two germline ends. CDR3 length: 17 amino acids. The CDR3 is CAISDPIRGANSYEQYF. The CDR3 DNA reads TGTGCCATCAGTGACCCGATTAGGGGTGCCAACTCCTACGAGCAGTACTTC.

The chain joins TRBV7-9 to TRBJ1-4, with 10 bases fitting TRBD1. V trimming: 5 bases; J trimming: 5 bases; junction bases outside the gene matches: 5. The CDR3 runs to 15 residues. The germline gives CDR1 SEHNR, CDR2 FQNEAQ (reference sequence). The DNA of the CDR3 is TGTGCCAGCAGCCCCTGGGACAGGGGAAATGAAAAACTGTTTTTT. It is translated as CASSPWDRGNEKLFF.

This clonotype appeared once. The V call is TRBV20-1, the J call TRBJ2-7; 13 bases match TRBD2. The CDR3 spans 18 residues. In germline, CDR1 is DFQATT, CDR2 SNEGSKA (reference sequence). Trimming cost V 0 bases and J 2 bases; bases outside gene matches: 10. Here the CDR3 reads CSARDNLWTSGGTYEQYF. Written as DNA, the CDR3 is TGCAGTGCTAGAGATAACCTTTGGACTAGCGGGGGTACCTACGAGCAGTACTTC.

This clonotype appeared many times. CDR3 coding DNA: TGTGCCAGCAGTCGGGTGGGCGGATCTAATGAAAAACTGTTTTTT. The encoded protein is CASSRVGGSNEKLFF. The genes are TRBV27 and TRBJ1-4; D gene ambiguous. The V gene's germline CDR1 is MNHEY and CDR2 SMNVEV (reference sequence). Between the trimmed V and J ends, which lost 5 bases and 3 bases, there was a span of 13 bases. This CDR3 contains 15 residues.

The sample holds a few counts of this clonotype. V is TRBV6-1 and J is TRBJ1-2; D remains unclear. The CDR3 sequence is 13 residues long. Trimming removed 7 bases at V and 1 base at J, with 10 bases between. Germline loops: CDR1 MNHNS, CDR2 SASEGT. This CDR3 reads CASTPDVNYGYTF. The CDR3 DNA follows: TGTGCCAGCACCCCGGACGTTAACTATGGCTACACCTTC.

There are many counts of this clonotype. The J gene is TRBJ2-1, the V gene TRBV29-1; 7 bases fit TRBD1. Trimming removed 3 bases from V and 0 bases from J; junction bases left unmatched: 5. From germline, CDR1 is SQVTM and CDR2 ANQGSEA. The CDR3 consists of 15 residues. The CDR3 DNA reads TGCAGCGTTGAGGGGACAGATAGCTCCTACAATGAGCAGTTCTTC. It translates to CSVEGTDSSYNEQFF.